This T cell receptor beta chain was sequenced during a study of blood T cell repertoires in COVID-19. Study background: T cells, B-cell-depleted T cells, or PBMCs provided the cDNA or gDNA that served as material.

The length of the CDR3 is 15 residues. Germline-derived CDR1 and CDR2 are LNHDA and SQIVND (reference sequence). Trimming removed 5 bases from V and 0 bases from J, with 13 bases in between. In the authors' workflow: Amplification from reference gene primers served as the basis for estimated nucleated cell counts. Repertoires were generated with immunoSEQ multiplex PCR, while TCRdb's copy carries only in-frame clones and drops some. D and trimming come from the DNA, and the V and J calls and clone size come from that table. This sample has approximately 210,000 clones, with roughly 85% found just once.

The V gene is TRBV19, the J gene TRBJ1-1; D remains ambiguous. Sequencing was performed on peripheral blood. The sequence was obtained from a woman aged 80 or over with acute or convalescent COVID-19. The CDR3 here is CASSPPERVNTEAFF. CDR3 nucleotides: TGTGCCAGTAGTCCCCCCGAACGGGTGAACACTGAAGCTTTCTTT.